This T cell receptor (beta chain) was identified during a study of blood T cell repertoires in COVID-19. On the study more broadly: Spain, Italy and the United States supplied samples that represented acute and convalescent COVID-19.

Concerning this clone: One end of the junction varies from germline; a read error may be responsible.

Germline CDR1 is SGHAT and CDR2 is FQDESV (reference sequence). The CDR3 runs 10 residues. This table comes from immunoSEQ multiplex PCR, and its TCRdb copy is limited to in-frame clones, with some not included. This table holds some 120,000 clones, about 90% found once. The clonotype comes from a woman between 55 and 75 years old with acute or convalescent COVID-19. Sequences were obtained from peripheral blood. V usage is TRBV11-1 and J usage is TRBJ1-2; D perhaps matches TRBD1 (6 bases). The CDR3 DNA reads TGTGCCAGCAGCAAGGTGACAGGTAAGTTC. This translates into CASSKVTGKF.